This TCR beta chain was obtained from a study of cytomegalovirus exposure and HLA in healthy donors (TCRdb year 2017). Notes on the research overall: According to an earlier analysis of a few hundred of the donors, about 179 million T cells yielded roughly 100 million unique TCR beta sequences and approximately 300 Gb of sequence data. The aim of the study was to test whether cataloging public T cell receptors could identify signatures of past pathogen exposure. All discovery cohort repertoires had been generated using a single sequencing platform. Donor age, sex, ethnicity and CMV serostatus were collected together with the repertoire data. To predict cytomegalovirus infection status, the study brought together high-throughput TCR immunosequencing, statistical association of individual TCRs with disease status, and machine learning. Of the roughly 400 genotyped donors, 75% to 85% were placed in the genetic ancestry cluster associated with self-reported Caucasian donors. A later analysis re-analyzed previously published TCR beta repertoires from 660 or so donors and added high-resolution HLA genotyping to study TCR occurrence patterns. Among almost 400 genotyped donors of the cohort, an average of 235,054 unique TCR beta nucleotide sequences were sequenced per donor, around a sixth of them non-productive. Because of strong linkage in the cohort, roughly five DR-DQ haplotypes were treated as single units for association and clustering. Along with the approximately 700-subject first cohort, a separate validation cohort of over a hundred different subjects was used. Typing coverage differed by locus: A, B, C, DRB1 and DQB1 were typed in about 620-640 donors, DQA1 in around 500, DPA1 in 600 to 610, and DPB1 in 400 to 490. Rather than using new phenotypic data, the later analysis identified candidate immune exposures from TCR beta sequences and from how often those sequences occurred across donors. An earlier analysis of several hundred of the donors applied high-throughput TCR beta sequencing to assess whether each TCR beta V gene segment acted as functional or pseudogenic. About 280 gigabases of sequencing data and 70 million to 95 million unique TCR sequences made up an early release that covered 500 to 700 HLA-typed donors. Using immunosequencing, the study profiled T cell repertoires from 500 to 800 subjects and related those repertoires to cytomegalovirus serostatus. A later genetic analysis took genome-wide SNP genotypes for about 55% of the 666 donors and used that subset as a discovery cohort. HLA typing included class I and class II loci at four-digit resolution.

A note on this clone: Its antigen is currently not known. Base quality data are lacking; no much larger clone is found one base away.

The cohort consisted of more than 650 healthy bone marrow donors. Cohort members were all nominally healthy when sampled, although unrecorded immune exposures were likely present. The donor was CMV seronegative and was included in the group of around 320 seronegative cohort members. A peripheral blood sample was collected from each donor, and TCR beta sequencing was performed on peripheral blood mononuclear cells. Genomic DNA extraction from the blood cell samples was performed with the Qiagen DNeasy Blood Extraction Kit. Preparation of the library involved the immunoSEQ multiplex PCR assay. For the multiplex PCR, a mixture combining 60 forward primers for TCR Vbeta segments and 13 reverse primers for TCR Jbeta segments was used. A multiplex PCR assay on genomic DNA amplified the CDR3 region of rearranged TCR beta genes. The amplified TCR beta libraries were sequenced on the Illumina HiSeq System as 87-base-pair reads. From the authors' description of their analysis: A later analysis counted approximately 74 million unique TCR beta chains across the 650 to 700 repertoires, and around 12 million of these chains were shared by at least two donors. To remove PCR and sequencing errors, raw reads were error-corrected and collapsed into unique sequences using a nearest-neighbor algorithm that merged closely related sequences. Alignment of CDR3 sequences to IMGT reference sequences was used to assign V, D and J gene segments. Each retained sequence needed at least a six-nucleotide match to both a V gene segment and a J gene segment. A rearrangement counted as productive if the CDR3 had no stop codons and remained in frame with V and J, and every other rearrangement counted as non-productive. Following IMGT convention, CDR3 was defined as the stretch from the second conserved V-encoded cysteine up to the conserved J-encoded phenylalanine. Sequences without an unambiguous match to a single V gene segment were excluded from the earlier analysis of 450 to 750 of the donors. In an earlier analysis of approximately 500 of the donors, a V segment was called functional when productive rearrangements were above 56.7%, and segregating when the standard deviation between donors exceeded 5%. A statistical classification framework was built to diagnose cytomegalovirus status from the catalog of TCR beta chain sequences. In a later analysis, TCR nucleotide sequences were compared against IMGT/GENE-DB human TR gene sequences so that V and J genes could be assigned. In a later analysis, CDR3 sequences and most-parsimonious VDJ recombination scenarios were assigned using the TCRdist pipeline. A later analysis defined each TCR beta chain by its CDR3 amino acid sequence plus V-gene family, and excluded reads lacking a unique V-gene family. As a way to deal with suspected cross-contamination and a sequencing artifact, a later analysis dropped 450 to 700 nucleotide sequences that were highly shared and had low generation probability. A later analysis calculated a clonal expansion index for each public chain from normalized within-repertoire ranks of inferred template counts. Generation probabilities in a later analysis came from a VDJ recombination model fitted to out-of-frame rearrangements, and those results were checked against IGoR. In a later analysis, hypergeometric tests were used to score TCR-TCR, TCR-HLA and TCR-CMV co-occurrence, with a repertoire-size bias correction applied to TCR pairs. A later analysis estimated false discovery rates by permuting HLA or CMV assignments 20 times. In a later analysis, co-occurring TCRs were grouped using DBSCAN, and TCRdist sequence similarity was added for clustering within HLA-allele-positive subsets. Repertoires with fewer than 30,000 or more than 120,000 public chains, plus five repertoires with anomalous nucleotide sharing, were excluded from co-occurrence clustering. Imported from immuneACCESS, the table was reduced by TCRdb to in-frame sequences with V and J called. These copies leave out some clones; in studies compared against another copy, an unresolved V gene accounts for under half, and the cause of the remainder is not known. From that table come the V and J calls and clone size; the DNA was used to work out D and trimming. The sample data list 60,000 to 70,000 clones, and about 82% of these were observed just once. The ten largest make up around 4% of the sample.

V has 3 bases trimmed and J has 4 bases trimmed; junction bases matching no gene number 7. CDR1 and CDR2 (MDHEN, SYDVKM) derive from the germline V gene. Measured from the cysteine to the phenylalanine, the CDR3 is 15 residues long. CDR3 DNA only is kept here, 45 bases in frame from base 1. Study-level results and caveats: The sequencing pipeline was judged likely to have produced a cluster of highly shared sequence variants as a technical artifact. V-gene and J-gene trimming of TCR beta chains was associated with a missense DCLRE1C variant in a later genetic analysis, and the association was replicated in an independent cohort. Immune exposure information for the cohort was limited to CMV serostatus. The presence/absence analyses assumed that sequencing depth was roughly uniform across donors, and that assumption may not be true. A later analysis found that TCR association rates varied across HLA loci, with DRB1 alleles showing the most associated TCRs and HLA-C alleles the fewest. In vitro tests confirmed that three of the cytomegalovirus-associated TCR beta chains recognize cytomegalovirus antigens. Compared with equally common non-associated chains, HLA-associated TCR beta chains in a later analysis were more clonally expanded and had lower generation probabilities. In a later analysis, most CMV-associated TCR beta chains were found to appear HLA-restricted, with HLA associations seemingly driven largely by CMV exposure. Correlated functional status among segregating V segments might reflect linkage disequilibrium, but an unknown experimental factor could not be ruled out. A further reported finding was that TCR beta sequences accurately predicted the HLA-A and HLA-B alleles for most subjects in the first cohort. In a later analysis, several top co-occurrence clusters were reported to appear linked to parvovirus B19, influenza, CMV and Epstein-Barr virus. A later analysis associated 15,000 to 20,000 TCR beta sequences with specific HLA alleles at a false discovery rate of 0.05. In the study, 164 TCR beta chains were listed as associated with cytomegalovirus. Because counts were too low, some 16 rarely observed V segments, including chromosome 9 orphons, were excluded from the earlier analysis of fewer than 650 of the donors. Strong co-occurrence of HLA alleles, especially DR and DQ, made assigning TCR associations to individual alleles difficult. The authors suggested that the approach could potentially be generalized to other disease states and immunological phenotypes. Some IMGT-functional V segments, including TRBV6-2 and TRBV6-3, could not be distinguished by the 87-base-pair reads and were therefore excluded. An earlier analysis of several hundred of the donors showed that most TCR beta V segments appeared in productive rearrangements either about 87% or about 30% of the time, which broadly matched IMGT annotations. A later genetic analysis reported fewer N-insertions in productive TCRs among donors in an Asian-associated ancestry cluster than the approximately 700-donor mean. Across donors, most TCR sequences were observed very rarely, whereas some public TCRs were present in many individuals. In both the original and validation cohorts, the classifier was reported to diagnose cytomegalovirus status with high specificity and sensitivity. This cohort had only TCR beta chains sequenced, and the lack of alpha or paired-chain data limited which features could be detected. Because some donors lacked HLA typing at each locus, the association tests relied only on the typed subset.

Sequenced sample: PBMCs. The TCR was taken from a woman under 40 in good health and CMV-seronegative. The rearrangement combines TRBV28 with TRBJ1-2, with 8 bases matching TRBD1. CDR3 protein: CASSFGQGAPYGYTF. The sequenced DNA is TGTGCCAGCAGTTTCGGGCAGGGGGCGCCCTATGGCTACACCTTC.